A single sample is the source of the 17 T cell receptor beta chains below, sequenced in a study of graft-versus-host responses after intestinal transplantation. Antigen specificity for these receptors is unknown. Libraries were prepared by immunoSEQ multiplex PCR; TCRdb keeps only in-frame clonotypes and omits some of them. The profile covers about 81,000 clones, with about 89% appearing a single time and approximately 0.34% taken by the ten largest. This specimen consisted of unstimulated CD4+ T cells sorted from spleen or lymph node cells, obtained before intestinal transplant. Every receptor here comes from a human donor who received an intestinal transplant.

V usage is TRBV5-1 and J usage is TRBJ1-2; D not certain. CDR3 length equals 13 residues. V was shortened by 2 bases and J by 4 bases, with 9 bases between the two germline ends. Germline-derived CDR1 and CDR2 are SGHRS and YFSETQ. The CDR3: CASSFGKSYGYTF. DNA of the CDR3: TGCGCCAGCAGCTTCGGGAAGAGCTATGGCTACACCTTC.

The V gene is TRBV18, the J gene TRBJ2-4; TRBD1 aligns across 8 bases. In germline, CDR1 is KGHSH, CDR2 LQKENI. Trimming took 3 bases from V and 7 from J; bases not matched to a gene: 8. There are 15 residues in the CDR3. CDR3 DNA sequence: TGTGCCAGCTCACCCTCCTACAGGGGGGAGAACATTCAGTACTTC. Translating gives CASSPSYRGENIQYF. The complete variable domain, with remaining parts taken from reference TRBV18 and TRBJ2-4, reads NAGVMQNPRHLVRRRGQEARLRCSPMKGHSHVYWYRQLPEEGLKFMVYLQKENIIDESGMPKERFSAEFPKEGPSILRIQQVVRGDSAAYFCASSPSYRGENIQYFGAGTRLSVL.

This clone was counted a few times. J is TRBJ2-6 and V is TRBV6-5, with TRBD1 identical over 11 bases. The CDR3 is 15 residues long. CDR1 is MNHEY, CDR2 SVGAGI, per germline. With V trimmed by 8 bases and J by 4 bases, 4 bases remained unmatched. The CDR3 loop reads CASGGQGAGANVLTF. The CDR3 DNA reads as TGTGCCAGCGGCGGACAGGGGGCCGGGGCCAACGTCCTGACTTTC.

The chain couples TRBV28 to TRBJ2-7, with 11 nucleotides matching TRBD2. CDR1 and CDR2 from the germline V gene are MDHEN and SYDVKM. Unmatched junction bases numbered 9, after V lost 5 bases and J lost 3 bases. The CDR3 spans 16 residues. Written as DNA, the CDR3 is TGTGCCAGCAGTCCCCGGACTAGCGGGTTCCGCTACGAGCAGTACTTC. Encoded protein: CASSPRTSGFRYEQYF.

Regarding this clone: The same CDR3 also results from other DNA sequences found in this sample. The chain is built from TRBV28 and TRBJ2-7, with D possibly matching TRBD2 (5 bases). Germline V gives CDR1 MDHEN, CDR2 SYDVKM. The V gene lost 4 bases and the J gene lost 0 bases, with 7 bases spanning the gap. The length of the CDR3 is 13 residues. CDR3 region: CASSSAGSYEQYF. In DNA form, the CDR3 reads TGTGCCAGCAGTTCCGCGGGCTCCTACGAGCAGTACTTC.

The J gene is TRBJ2-1, the V gene TRBV7-3, with a weak D call TRBD2 (6 bases). Trimming pared 2 bases from V and 2 bases from J, leaving 7 bases between. Germline V gene data show CDR1 as SGHTA and CDR2 as FQGTGA. The CDR3 extends over 14 amino acids. CDR3 residues: CASSLAGPYNEQFF. CDR3 DNA: TGTGCCAGCAGCTTAGCGGGACCCTACAATGAGCAGTTCTTC.

The V and J genes are TRBV18 and TRBJ1-1, with D possibly TRBD1 on 6 matching bases. CDR3 length: 14 residues. Trimming pared 7 bases from V and 3 bases from J, leaving 15 bases between. Per germline, CDR1 KGHSH and CDR2 LQKENI. DNA of the CDR3: TGTGCCAGCTTCAGGGCAGGGGTTGACACTGAAGCTTTCTTT. Encoded protein: CASFRAGVDTEAFF.

The chain has TRBV5-4 and TRBJ2-5; TRBD1 matches at 9 bases. Germline V gives CDR1 SGHNT, CDR2 YYREEE (reference sequence). The trim removed 4 bases at V and 5 bases at J, leaving 9 bases unmatched. The CDR3 covers 15 residues. The CDR3 reads CASSARQGQGETQYF. The CDR3 DNA is TGTGCCAGCAGCGCCCGACAGGGACAGGGCGAGACCCAGTACTTC.

The chain employs TRBV5-1 and TRBJ2-1; TRBD2 aligns across 10 bases. CDR1 and CDR2 (germline): SGHRS, YFSETQ. The V gene end was trimmed by 5 bases and the J gene end by 8 bases; junction bases not matched to a gene: 10. This CDR3 has 15 amino acids. DNA of the CDR3: TGCGCCAGCAGTCGAGCGGGGGGGGCCAGGTATGAGCAGTTCTTC. This codes for CASSRAGGARYEQFF.

The chain joins TRBV6-1 to TRBJ2-7, with 7 bases identical to TRBD1. V shed 3 bases, J shed 0 bases, and the junction held 11 bases outside the gene matches. CDR1 is MNHNS and CDR2 is SASEGT in the germline V gene. The CDR3 has 17 residues. The CDR3 here is CASSEARLRGISYEQYF. The CDR3, as DNA: TGTGCCAGCAGTGAGGCCAGGCTCAGGGGGATCTCCTACGAGCAGTACTTC.

V and J are TRBV6-5 and TRBJ1-3; the match to TRBD1 covers 7 bases. This CDR3 spans 15 amino acids. Trimming took 2 bases from V and 5 from J; bases not matched to a gene: 6. Germline V gives CDR1 MNHEY, CDR2 SVGAGI. Here the CDR3 reads CASSYGTGVRNTIYF. The CDR3 region has the DNA TGTGCCAGCAGTTACGGAACAGGGGTTCGAAACACCATATATTTT.

This clone is termed medium-sized. V usage is TRBV28 and J usage is TRBJ2-2; 9 bases align to TRBD2. Germline-derived CDR1 and CDR2 are MDHEN and SYDVKM. The CDR3 has 15 residues. The V and J ends lost 2 bases and 6 bases, in that order; junction bases with no gene match: 4. The CDR3 bases are TGTGCCAGCAGTTTAGCGGGAGGGGCGTCCGGGGAGCTGTTTTTT. Translated, it gives CASSLAGGASGELFF.

The chain employs TRBV9 and TRBJ2-1; TRBD1 matches 7 bases. With 3 bases clipped from V and 5 bases from J, the junction kept 11 bases outside the gene matches. Germline CDR1 is SGDLS and CDR2 is YYNGEE. The CDR3 is made up of 16 amino acids. CDR3 in DNA: TGTGCCAGCAGCGCAGATACAGGGGCCCCAAACAATGAGCAGTTCTTC. Protein product: CASSADTGAPNNEQFF.

This chain links TRBV28 with TRBJ1-2; D perhaps matches TRBD1 (5 bases). The germline gives CDR1 MDHEN, CDR2 SYDVKM. The length of the CDR3 is 14 residues. The V end was cut by 7 bases, the J end by 4 bases, with 16 bases between. The CDR3: CASNPGVVGYGYTF. The CDR3 DNA is TGTGCCAGCAACCCGGGGGTAGTAGGCTATGGCTACACCTTC.

The chain recombines TRBV10-3 with TRBJ2-5; perhaps TRBD1 as D (6 bases). The DNA end favors TRBJ2-7, so the J call may be wrong. CDR1 and CDR2 from the germline V gene are ENHRY and SYGVKD. This CDR3 has 14 amino acids. CDR3 bases: TGTGCCATCAGACCCACAGGGTCCTCCTACGAGCAGTACTTC. It specifies CAIRPTGSSYEQYF.

V and J are TRBV28 and TRBJ1-5; 8 bases are shared with TRBD1. This CDR3 contains 15 residues. V lost 6 bases, J lost 2 bases, and 6 bases stayed unmatched. Per germline, CDR1 MDHEN and CDR2 SYDVKM. The chain's CDR3 is CASRVQGAGNQPQHF. The CDR3 DNA reads as TGTGCCAGCAGGGTTCAGGGGGCGGGCAATCAGCCCCAGCATTTT.

The chain uses TRBV6-1 and TRBJ1-5; 7 bases line up with TRBD1. V lost 3 bases to trimming and J lost 7 bases; unmatched junction nucleotides: 6. The CDR3 runs 14 residues. Germline lookup yields CDR1 MNHNS and CDR2 SASEGT. The CDR3 sequence is CASSERAGGQPQHF. In nucleotides, the CDR3 is TGTGCCAGCAGTGAGAGGGCAGGGGGGCAGCCCCAGCATTTT.